This T cell receptor (beta chain) was captured by sequencing in a study of CD8 T cells in Susac syndrome. General observations from the study: The study recognized that the number of individuals in its TCR sequencing and HLA analysis was relatively small. The CD4+ T cell repertoires in Susac syndrome did not show any clonal expansion.

Comment on this clonotype: Its matching antigen is unknown.

Random hexamers primed reverse transcription of about 0.45 to 1 ug RNA. The authors amplified TCR beta CDR3 across 54 Vbeta and 13 Jbeta using immunoSEQ multiplex PCR. TCRdb redid the calling of the immunoSEQ multiplex PCR reads with MiXCR, one entry per CDR3 protein. The sample contains 170,000 or so distinct CDR3 sequences, roughly 94% of which appear only once. This CDR3 has 14 amino acids. J gave up 7 bases and V 6 bases, and 8 bases lay outside the gene matches. Per germline, CDR1 DFQATT and CDR2 SNEGSKA (reference sequence). The CD8+ and CD4+ T cells were isolated magnetically using a negative isolation approach, whereas the TEMRA cells were enriched by FACS.

The source is a human donor with Susac syndrome. V gene TRBV20-1 combines with J gene TRBJ1-4, with 10 bases matching TRBD1. The sequencing input was CD4+ T cells from PBMCs. Here the CDR3 reads CSAQTGTGAEKLFF. CDR3 nucleotide sequence: TGCAGTGCCCAAACCGGGACAGGGGCTGAAAAACTGTTTTTT.